The clone carrying this T cell receptor (beta chain) was seen more than once but under ten times. Its antigen is currently unknown. The source of the sample is a study of blood T cells in healthy people across ages. Study-level results: A roughly linear fall in TCR beta diversity per million T cells was seen with increasing age.

Primers used in a second PCR of about 6 to 11 cycles were a sample-barcoded 5' primer and a J-beta primer mix. Each TCR beta cDNA got a 12-nucleotide random molecular identifier. TCRdb re-called the 5' RACE reads with MiXCR, one entry per CDR3 protein. The profile shows about 1.6 million distinct CDR3 sequences, approximately 32% of them singletons. Healthy Caucasians from Russia aged roughly 6 to 95 served as donors. Samples each had at least 5.5 micrograms of total RNA extracted. The specimen sequenced was blood. The sequence came from a woman under 40 in good health.

For the CDR3, the DNA is TGTGCCAGCAGCTCCAAGTATACCTCCGAGCAGTACTTC. Its translation: CASSSKYTSEQYF. V and J are TRBV7-3 and TRBJ2-7; no clear D. The germline gives CDR1 SGHTA, CDR2 FQGTGA. The V gene lost 4 bases and the J gene lost 6 bases, with 13 bases spanning the gap. The CDR3 is 13 residues long.